A single sample is the source of the 20 T cell receptor beta chains below, sequenced in a study of human T cells and chemical hapten exposure. As for time point: pre-sensitization, week 0. Stated treatment: therapeutic diphenylcyclopropenone sensitization with weekly scalp DPC. TCRdb fed the RACE reads into MiXCR, producing one record per CDR3 protein. The sample holds 350,000 to 400,000 distinct CDR3 sequences, approximately 5% seen once. The sequences come from whole blood, collected in connection with sensitization to the hapten diphenylcyclopropenone (DPC). The receptors shown here come from a woman aged 45-60 years with alopecia areata. Some clones in this sample may be carry-over from other donors' samples.

This sequence joins TRBV29-1 and TRBJ1-4; possible D gene TRBD1, 5 bases. V lost 0 bases to trimming and J lost 0 bases, with 5 bases between them. The CDR3 has 14 residues. The germline V gene has CDR1 SQVTM and CDR2 ANQGSEA. The CDR3 DNA reads TGCAGCGTTGAAGAGGGGGCAACTAATGAAAAACTGTTTTTT. Amino acid sequence: CSVEEGATNEKLFF.

This clonotype was counted ten times or more. The chain carries TRBV7-2 and TRBJ2-7; D not resolved. The CDR3 runs 13 residues. V lost 3 bases and J lost 2, with 8 bases in between. Germline V CDR1 and CDR2: SGHTA, FQGNSA. CDR3 loop: CASSFGPAYEQYF. As DNA, the CDR3 is TGTGCCAGCAGCTTCGGGCCCGCCTACGAGCAGTACTTC.

This clonotype came up a few times. The chain recombines TRBV20-1 with TRBJ1-2; a weak D match, TRBD1 (5 bases). V shed 0 bases and J shed 8 bases, with 13 bases lying between them. Germline CDR1 and CDR2: DFQATT and SNEGSKA (reference sequence). There are 13 residues in the CDR3. The CDR3 DNA sequence: TGCAGTGCTAGAGATGGCCGGCAGGGCGGCTACACCTTC. This sequence encodes CSARDGRQGGYTF.

This clonotype has at least ten counts. The chain links TRBV20-1 to TRBJ2-2; 12 nucleotides match TRBD2. This CDR3 region has 17 residues. V shed 0 bases and J 5 bases; nucleotides not matched to a gene: 7. Germline V CDR1 and CDR2: DFQATT, SNEGSKA (reference sequence). The CDR3 bases are TGCAGTGCTAGAGATCGTCTAGCGGGAGGGCCGACCGGGGAGCTGTTTTTT. Encoded protein: CSARDRLAGGPTGELFF.

The chain links TRBV6-2 or TRBV6-3 to TRBJ1-5, with no clear D. Germline V gives CDR1 MNHEY, CDR2 SVGEGT. The CDR3 loop spans 13 amino acids. V was trimmed by 6 bases and J by 8 bases, leaving 14 bases between them. CDR3 protein: CASSPSLVEPQHF. For the CDR3, the DNA is TGTGCCAGCAGCCCATCCCTCGTGGAGCCCCAGCATTTT.

This clonotype has at least ten counts. The chain couples TRBV12-3 or TRBV12-4 to TRBJ1-2; the D gene is possibly TRBD1 (6 bases). With 3 bases removed from V and 2 bases from J, the gap between germline ends came to 7 bases. This CDR3 region has 13 residues. The CDR3 spells CASSFGQNYGYTF. Written as DNA, the CDR3 is TGTGCCAGCAGTTTCGGACAGAACTATGGCTACACCTTC.

This clonotype appeared many times. The chain is built from TRBV10-2 and TRBJ1-2; no clear D gene. The V end was cut by 3 bases, the J end by 5 bases, with 10 bases between. Germline V gene sequence: CDR1 WSHSY, CDR2 SAAADI. This CDR3 has 13 residues. CDR3 in amino acids: CASSDGEEYGYTF. DNA for the CDR3: TGCGCCAGCAGTGACGGGGAAGAGTATGGCTACACCTTC.

There are a few counts of this clonotype. The CDR3 nucleotides are TGTGCCTGGAGTGTACCTACAGTATGGGACTCTGGGGCCAACGTCCTGACTTTC. It yields the protein CAWSVPTVWDSGANVLTF. This sequence joins TRBV30 and TRBJ2-6; D remains ambiguous. V was shortened by 0 bases and J by 0 bases, with 15 bases between the two germline ends. The CDR3 covers 18 residues. Germline lookup yields CDR1 GTSNPN and CDR2 SVGIG (reference sequence).

The sample holds many counts of this clonotype. The chain carries TRBV20-1 and TRBJ1-6; no clear D. The CDR3 has 12 amino acids. V lost 6 bases, J lost 7 bases, and 10 bases lay in between. In germline, CDR1 is DFQATT, CDR2 SNEGSKA (reference sequence). CDR3 nucleotide sequence: TGCAGTGCCGCGGACGGGAATTCACCCCTCCACTTT. Its protein product is CSAADGNSPLHF.

Only a few counts were recorded for this clonotype. The chain couples TRBV25-1 to TRBJ2-3, with TRBD1 as a possible D gene (5 bases). The CDR3 consists of 15 residues. The V end was cut by 1 base, the J end by 0 bases, with 8 bases between. Germline lookup yields CDR1 MGHDK and CDR2 SYGVNS. In nucleotides, the CDR3 is TGTGCCAGCAGTGAATTGGGGCCTAGCACAGATACGCAGTATTTT. Its translation: CASSELGPSTDTQYF.

This clonotype was observed at least ten times. The chain joins TRBV4-3 to TRBJ2-6; a weak D match, TRBD2 (6 bases). The length of the CDR3 is 17 residues. V lost 4 bases and J 0 bases, leaving 13 bases between the germline ends. From germline, CDR1 is LGHNA and CDR2 YSLEER. The DNA of the CDR3 is TGCGCCAGCAGCCTCCAGGTGGAGGGCTCTGGGGCCAACGTCCTGACTTTC. It encodes CASSLQVEGSGANVLTF.

This clonotype was seen repeatedly, ten times or more. V usage is TRBV6-5 and J usage is TRBJ2-5; D is undetermined. The CDR3 has 13 amino acids. V was trimmed by 3 bases and J by 8 bases, leaving 13 bases between them. CDR1 MNHEY and CDR2 SVGAGI come from the germline V gene. This chain's CDR3 is CASSYGIGDTQYF. CDR3 bases: TGTGCCAGCAGTTATGGGATTGGGGATACCCAGTACTTC.

This clonotype has at least ten counts. This rearrangement joins TRBV6-6 to TRBJ2-7; TRBD1 aligns across 9 bases. The CDR3 consists of 16 residues. CDR1 is MNHNY and CDR2 is SVGAGI in the germline V gene (reference sequence). Trimming at V came to 4 bases and at J to 5 bases, leaving 12 bases not matched to a gene. The CDR3 sequence is CASSFFPQGASDEQYF. CDR3 sequence (DNA): TGTGCCAGCAGTTTTTTCCCACAGGGGGCGTCCGACGAGCAGTACTTC.

This clonotype was counted between two and nine times. V is TRBV20-1 and J is TRBJ2-2; 8 nucleotides match TRBD1. V trimming: 1 base; J trimming: 3 bases; junction bases outside the gene matches: 10. Germline loops: CDR1 DFQATT, CDR2 SNEGSKA (reference sequence). CDR3 length equals 17 residues. Here the CDR3 reads CSARAEIQGEYTGELFF. Written as DNA, the CDR3 is TGCAGTGCTAGAGCCGAGATACAGGGGGAATACACCGGGGAGCTGTTTTTT.

This clonotype showed up many times. The V gene is TRBV5-1, the J gene TRBJ2-1, with no clear D. The CDR3 contains 13 residues. V was cut by 0 bases and J by 8 bases, with 9 bases left in between. The V gene's germline CDR1 is SGHRS and CDR2 YFSETQ. The CDR3 DNA is TGCGCCAGCAGCTTGGGTGGGTCGGATGAGCAGTTCTTC. Translation: CASSLGGSDEQFF. The variable domain in full, completed from reference TRBV5-1 and TRBJ2-1, reads KAGVTQTPRYLIKTRGQQVTLSCSPISGHRSVSWYQQTPGQGLQFLFEYFSETQRNKGNFPGRFSGRQFSNSRSEMNVSTLELGDSALYLCASSLGGSDEQFFGPGTRLTVL.

This clonotype was recorded at least ten times. The limits of the CDR3 on the DNA are not certain, so only TCRdb's listed CDR3 is given. V usage is TRBV25-1 and J usage is TRBJ2-7; the DNA was not used to check the table's D call, TRBD1. A total of 14 residues make up the CDR3, ends included. The V gene's germline CDR1 is MGHDK and CDR2 SYGVNS. The CDR3 loop is CASLPSGRGHEQYF.

The table lists this clonotype with many counts. The rearrangement joins TRBV27 to TRBJ2-5, with a weak D call TRBD1 (6 bases). This CDR3 comprises 16 residues. The V gene's germline CDR1 is MNHEY and CDR2 SMNVEV (reference sequence). Deletions cut 6 bases from V and 2 bases from J, with 19 bases between. This CDR3 is CASRAFPGTLQETQYF. The CDR3 bases are TGTGCCAGCAGAGCGTTTCCCGGGACACTACAAGAGACCCAGTACTTC.

J is TRBJ2-1 and V is TRBV12-3 or TRBV12-4; the D gene is possibly TRBD2 (6 bases). The ends were cut back, 6 bases at V and 8 bases at J, with 17 bases in the middle. CDR3 size: 14 residues. The CDR3 region has the DNA TGTGCCAGCAGCCCCCTCCAGCCGGGGGATGAGCAGTTCTTC. Its protein is CASSPLQPGDEQFF.

This clonotype was observed at least ten times. This chain links TRBV2 with TRBJ2-5; TRBD2 agrees at 9 bases. Trimming took 1 base from V and 4 from J; bases not matched to a gene: 7. Germline V CDR1 and CDR2: SNHLY, FYNNEI. The CDR3 contains 16 residues. The CDR3 loop is CASSEGSGRGVETQYF. DNA of the CDR3: TGTGCCAGCAGTGAAGGTAGCGGGAGAGGGGTAGAGACCCAGTACTTC.

This clonotype was found many times. J is TRBJ2-6 and V is TRBV20-1, with a possible D match to TRBD1 (6 bases). Germline lookup yields CDR1 DFQATT and CDR2 SNEGSKA (reference sequence). Trimming removed 6 bases at V and 1 base at J, with 10 bases between. This CDR3 has 14 amino acids. The CDR3 DNA sequence: TGCAGTGCCATGGACAGTTCTGGGGCCAACGTCCTGACTTTC. Translation: CSAMDSSGANVLTF.